A selection of T cell receptor beta chains follows, all from one sample in a study of T cell responses to AZD1222 COVID-19 vaccine. Clones were sequenced by immunoSEQ multiplex PCR, and TCRdb holds only the in-frame ones, with some missing. The sample includes about 150,000 clones, approximately 83% of them seen just once. The sequencing used peripheral blood, collected on day 0 of AZD1222 vaccination. These receptors were collected from an adult in good health. The CDR3 runs from the conserved cysteine through the conserved F or W. Each record gives: J gene, V gene, CDR3 protein.

j_call: TRBJ2-7
v_call: TRBV29-1
cdr3_aa: CSVGYGGNEQYF

j_call: TRBJ1-1
v_call: TRBV9
cdr3_aa: CASSVAAGRADEAFF

j_call: TRBJ1-5
v_call: TRBV19
cdr3_aa: CASSETGSLQPQHF

j_call: TRBJ1-4
v_call: TRBV6-6
cdr3_aa: CASRLARTANEKLFF

j_call: TRBJ2-6
v_call: TRBV6-6
cdr3_aa: CASSYVSLSGANVLTF

j_call: TRBJ1-6
v_call: TRBV6-5
cdr3_aa: CASSIQGLYSPLHF

j_call: TRBJ2-7
v_call: TRBV3-1/TRBV3-2
cdr3_aa: CASSQGREGQYF

j_call: TRBJ1-1
v_call: TRBV6-5
cdr3_aa: CASSYQSVAFF

j_call: TRBJ2-1
v_call: TRBV27
cdr3_aa: CASSLDSYNEQFF

j_call: TRBJ2-7
v_call: TRBV9
cdr3_aa: CASSGRPGNHPFEQYF

j_call: TRBJ2-1
v_call: TRBV7-2
cdr3_aa: CASSPGGWYNEQFF

j_call: TRBJ1-5
v_call: TRBV28
cdr3_aa: CASRPPSWGAHQPQHF

j_call: TRBJ2-5
v_call: TRBV10-2
cdr3_aa: CASSLGGGGQETQYF

j_call: TRBJ2-3
v_call: TRBV4-2
cdr3_aa: CASSQEVAGTDTQYF